The 5 T cell receptor beta chains listed next were all sequenced from one sample in a study of OX40 agonist ivuxolimab in advanced cancers. Assay used: immunoSEQ multiplex PCR; TCRdb lists only in-frame clones, some missing. In the table there are about 18,000 clones, 80% to 90% of which are singletons. Sequencing used CD4+ or CD8+ T cells sorted from blood, obtained in a trial of the OX40 agonist ivuxolimab. The receptors here all came from an adult with an advanced solid tumor such as melanoma, head and neck, liver or kidney cancer.

V and J are TRBV27 and TRBJ1-6, with 7 positions matching TRBD1. CDR1 is MNHEY, CDR2 SMNVEV, per germline (reference sequence). V shed 3 bases and J 6 bases; nucleotides not matched to a gene: 5. This CDR3 is built from 15 residues. The CDR3 sequence: CASSLTGIGNSPLHF. CDR3 DNA: TGTGCCAGCAGTTTGACAGGGATAGGTAATTCACCCCTCCACTTT.

The gene calls are TRBV27 and TRBJ2-5; D ambiguous. Germline loops: CDR1 MNHEY, CDR2 SMNVEV (reference sequence). V shed 0 bases and J shed 1 base, with 9 bases lying between them. The length of the CDR3 is 15 residues. The CDR3 here is CASSLSGYLQETQYF. CDR3 nucleotide sequence: TGTGCCAGCAGTTTATCGGGGTACCTCCAAGAGACCCAGTACTTC.

J is TRBJ2-2 and V is TRBV28; 8 bases fit TRBD2. This CDR3 comprises 15 residues. Germline loops: CDR1 MDHEN, CDR2 SYDVKM. Germline trimming cut 0 bases from V and 5 bases from J; bases unmatched to any gene: 2. The CDR3 loop is CASSLWTGGTGELFF. The CDR3 coding sequence is TGTGCCAGCAGTTTATGGACGGGAGGGACCGGGGAGCTGTTTTTT.

This clone was counted at least ten times. Different DNA sequences within this sample yield the same CDR3. The rearrangement joins TRBV13 to TRBJ1-2, with D maybe TRBD1 (6 bases). This CDR3 comprises 14 residues. CDR1 is PRHDT and CDR2 is FYEKMQ in the germline V gene (reference sequence). Between the trimmed V and J ends, which lost 0 bases and 4 bases, there was a span of 9 bases. DNA of the CDR3: TGTGCCAGCAGCTTAGGGACAGGTGGCTATGGCTACACCTTC. Its protein is CASSLGTGGYGYTF.

This sequence joins TRBV6-5 and TRBJ1-2, with D possibly matching TRBD1 (6 bases). Trimming cost V 6 bases and J 6 bases, with 11 bases left between them. CDR3 length: 12 residues. In germline, CDR1 is MNHEY, CDR2 SVGAGI. The CDR3 DNA follows: TGTGCCAGCAGAAACGGACAGAATGGCTACACCTTC. Translating gives CASRNGQNGYTF.